This T cell receptor beta chain was obtained from a study of identical twins. Concerning this clonotype itself: Its antigen is undetermined.

Healthy Caucasian donors formed the entire cohort. Study findings and constraints: Cross-sectional statistical analysis, not tracking of the same donors, underpinned the conclusions. An excess of low generation probability was shown by twin-shared out-of-frame alpha sequences. The abundant beta clonotypes from cord blood had fewer insertions, and memory repertoires had none of this.

V lost 7 bases, J lost 7 bases, and 9 bases stayed unmatched. Germline CDR1 reads SEHNR; CDR2 reads FQNEAQ (reference sequence). This CDR3 has 13 residues. MiXCR, run by TCRdb on the 5' RACE reads, gives a single entry per CDR3 protein. The sample lists nearly 900,000 distinct CDR3 sequences, 9% to 15% occurring once. This sample also belongs to another study, concerning yellow fever vaccine responses in identical twins.

The sequenced material came from PBMCs. The clonotype comes from a woman younger than 30 in good health. J is TRBJ1-1 and V is TRBV7-9, with 7 bases that match TRBD1. The CDR3 protein is CASNPGTAVEAFF. The DNA of the CDR3 is TGTGCCAGCAACCCTGGGACAGCGGTTGAAGCTTTCTTT.